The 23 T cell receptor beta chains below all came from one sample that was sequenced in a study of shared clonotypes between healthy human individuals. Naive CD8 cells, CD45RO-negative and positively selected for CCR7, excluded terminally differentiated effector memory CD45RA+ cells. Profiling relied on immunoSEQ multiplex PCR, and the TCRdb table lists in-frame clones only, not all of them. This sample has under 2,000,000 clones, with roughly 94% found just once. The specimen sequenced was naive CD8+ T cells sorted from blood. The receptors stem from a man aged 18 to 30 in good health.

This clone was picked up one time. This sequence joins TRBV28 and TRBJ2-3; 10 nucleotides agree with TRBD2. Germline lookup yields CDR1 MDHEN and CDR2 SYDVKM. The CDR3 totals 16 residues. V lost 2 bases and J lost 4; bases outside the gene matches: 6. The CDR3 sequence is CASSLLASGSADTQYF. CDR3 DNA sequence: TGTGCCAGCAGTTTACTGGCTAGCGGGAGTGCAGATACGCAGTATTTT.

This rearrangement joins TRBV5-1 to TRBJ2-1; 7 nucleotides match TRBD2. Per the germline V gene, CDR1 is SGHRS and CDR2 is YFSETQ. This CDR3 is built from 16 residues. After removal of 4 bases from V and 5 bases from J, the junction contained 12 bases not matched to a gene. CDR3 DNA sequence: TGCGCCAGCAGCGCCGGGGTTGGGACTAAACACAATGAGCAGTTCTTC. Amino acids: CASSAGVGTKHNEQFF.

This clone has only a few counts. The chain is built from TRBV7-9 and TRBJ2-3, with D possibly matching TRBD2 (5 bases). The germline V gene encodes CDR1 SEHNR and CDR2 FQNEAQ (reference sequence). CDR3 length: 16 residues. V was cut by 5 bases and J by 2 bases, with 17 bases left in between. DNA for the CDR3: TGTGCCAGCAGCCCGATCCTCTGGACTTTCACAGATACGCAGTATTTT. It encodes CASSPILWTFTDTQYF.

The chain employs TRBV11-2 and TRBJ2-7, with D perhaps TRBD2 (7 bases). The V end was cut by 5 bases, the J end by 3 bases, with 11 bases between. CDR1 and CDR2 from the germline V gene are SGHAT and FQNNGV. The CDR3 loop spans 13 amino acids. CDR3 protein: CASSRGASYEQYF. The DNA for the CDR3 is TGTGCCAGCAGCCGGGGGGCCAGCTACGAGCAGTACTTC.

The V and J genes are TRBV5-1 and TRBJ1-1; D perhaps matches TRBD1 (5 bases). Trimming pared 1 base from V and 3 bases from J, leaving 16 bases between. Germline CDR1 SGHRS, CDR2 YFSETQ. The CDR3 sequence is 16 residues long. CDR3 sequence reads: CASSLTGPGIDTEAFF. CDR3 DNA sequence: TGCGCCAGCAGCTTGACGGGGCCCGGGATTGACACTGAAGCTTTCTTT.

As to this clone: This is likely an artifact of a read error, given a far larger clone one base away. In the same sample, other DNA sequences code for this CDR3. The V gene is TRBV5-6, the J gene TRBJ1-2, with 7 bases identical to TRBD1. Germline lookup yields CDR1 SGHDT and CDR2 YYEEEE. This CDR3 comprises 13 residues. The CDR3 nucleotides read TGTGCCAGCAGCTCGGGACAGATCTATGGCTACACTTTC. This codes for CASSSGQIYGYTF.

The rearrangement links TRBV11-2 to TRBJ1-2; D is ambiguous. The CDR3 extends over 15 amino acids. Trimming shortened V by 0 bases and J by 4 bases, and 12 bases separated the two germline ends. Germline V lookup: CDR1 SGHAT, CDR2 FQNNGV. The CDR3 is CASSLEAGMGYGYTF. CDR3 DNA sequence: TGTGCCAGCAGCTTAGAGGCGGGGATGGGCTATGGCTACACCTTC.

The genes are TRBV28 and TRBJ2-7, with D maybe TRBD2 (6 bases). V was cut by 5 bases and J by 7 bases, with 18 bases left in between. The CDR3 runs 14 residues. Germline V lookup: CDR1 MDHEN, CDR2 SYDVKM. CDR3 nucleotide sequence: TGTGCCAGCAGTGCCTCCGGGACTCCGCTGGAGCAGTACTTC. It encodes CASSASGTPLEQYF.

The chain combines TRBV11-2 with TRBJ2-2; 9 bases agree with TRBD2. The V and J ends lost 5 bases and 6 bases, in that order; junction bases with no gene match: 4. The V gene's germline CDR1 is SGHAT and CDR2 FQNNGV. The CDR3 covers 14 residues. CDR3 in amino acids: CASSPAGGSGELFF. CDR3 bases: TGTGCCAGCAGCCCAGCGGGAGGATCCGGGGAGCTGTTTTTT.

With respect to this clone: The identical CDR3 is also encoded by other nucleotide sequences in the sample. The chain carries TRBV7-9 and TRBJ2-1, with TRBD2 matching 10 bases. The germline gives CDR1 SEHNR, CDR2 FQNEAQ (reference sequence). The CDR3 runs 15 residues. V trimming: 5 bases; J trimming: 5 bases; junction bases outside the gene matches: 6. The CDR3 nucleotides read TGTGCCAGCAGCCCGGGTCTAGCGGGGGACAATGAGCAGTTCTTC. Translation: CASSPGLAGDNEQFF.

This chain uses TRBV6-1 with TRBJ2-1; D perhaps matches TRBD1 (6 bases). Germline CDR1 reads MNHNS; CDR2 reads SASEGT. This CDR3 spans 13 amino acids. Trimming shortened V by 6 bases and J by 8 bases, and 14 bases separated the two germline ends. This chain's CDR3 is CASRGQGIDEQFF. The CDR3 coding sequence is TGTGCCAGCAGGGGCCAGGGGATCGATGAGCAGTTCTTC.

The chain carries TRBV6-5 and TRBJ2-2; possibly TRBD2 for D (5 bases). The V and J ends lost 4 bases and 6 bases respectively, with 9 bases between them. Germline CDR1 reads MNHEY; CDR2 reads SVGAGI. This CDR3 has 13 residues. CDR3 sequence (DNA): TGTGCCAGCAGTTTCAGCGGATCCGGGGAGCTGTTTTTT. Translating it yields CASSFSGSGELFF.

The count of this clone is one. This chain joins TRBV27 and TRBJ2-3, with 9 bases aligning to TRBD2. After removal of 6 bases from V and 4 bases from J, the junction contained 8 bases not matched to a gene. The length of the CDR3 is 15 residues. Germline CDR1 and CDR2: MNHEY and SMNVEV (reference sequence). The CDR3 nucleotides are TGTGCCAGCAGGTCCGGGACTAGCAGCGCAGATACGCAGTATTTT. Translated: CASRSGTSSADTQYF.

CDR3 sequence (DNA): TGTGCCACCAGCAGAGAATGGACTAGCGGGAGTGCAGATACGCAGTATTTT. Encoded protein: CATSREWTSGSADTQYF. V usage is TRBV15 and J usage is TRBJ2-3; 13 nucleotides agree with TRBD2. This CDR3 spans 17 amino acids. Germline CDR1 and CDR2: LNHNV and YYDKDF (reference sequence). The V segment lost 0 bases and the J segment 4 bases; nucleotides outside the gene matches: 4.

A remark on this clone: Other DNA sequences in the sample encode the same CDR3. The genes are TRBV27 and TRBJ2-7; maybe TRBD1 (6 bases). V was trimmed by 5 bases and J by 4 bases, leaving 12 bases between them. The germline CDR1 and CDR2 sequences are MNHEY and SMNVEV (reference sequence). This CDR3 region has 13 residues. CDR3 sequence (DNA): TGTGCCAGCAGTCTTACGACAGGATACGAGCAGTACTTC. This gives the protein CASSLTTGYEQYF.

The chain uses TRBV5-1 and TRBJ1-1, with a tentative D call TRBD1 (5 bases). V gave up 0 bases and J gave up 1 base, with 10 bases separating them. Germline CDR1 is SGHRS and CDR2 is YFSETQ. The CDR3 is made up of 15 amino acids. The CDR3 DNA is TGCGCCAGCAGCTTGGATCAGGGACCGAACACTGAAGCTTTCTTT. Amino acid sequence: CASSLDQGPNTEAFF.

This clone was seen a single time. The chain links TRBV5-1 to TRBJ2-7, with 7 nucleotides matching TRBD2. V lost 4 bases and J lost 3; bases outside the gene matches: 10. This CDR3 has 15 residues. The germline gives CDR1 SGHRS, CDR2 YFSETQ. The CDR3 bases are TGCGCCAGCAGCCCTGTGGGGGAGGGTGGCTACGAGCAGTACTTC. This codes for CASSPVGEGGYEQYF. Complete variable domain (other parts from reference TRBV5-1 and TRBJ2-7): KAGVTQTPRYLIKTRGQQVTLSCSPISGHRSVSWYQQTPGQGLQFLFEYFSETQRNKGNFPGRFSGRQFSNSRSEMNVSTLELGDSALYLCASSPVGEGGYEQYFGPGTRLTVT.

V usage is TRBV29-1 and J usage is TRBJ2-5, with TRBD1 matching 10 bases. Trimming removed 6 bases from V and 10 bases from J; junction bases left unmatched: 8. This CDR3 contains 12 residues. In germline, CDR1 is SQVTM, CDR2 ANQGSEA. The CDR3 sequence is CSVLTGQGNQYF. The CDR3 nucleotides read TGCAGCGTCCTGACGGGACAGGGGAACCAGTACTTC. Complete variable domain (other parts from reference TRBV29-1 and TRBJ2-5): SAVISQKPSRDICQRGTSLTIQCQVDSQVTMMFWYRQQPGQSLTLIATANQGSEATYESGFVIDKFPISRPNLTFSTLTVSNMSPEDSSIYLCSVLTGQGNQYFGPGTRLLVL.

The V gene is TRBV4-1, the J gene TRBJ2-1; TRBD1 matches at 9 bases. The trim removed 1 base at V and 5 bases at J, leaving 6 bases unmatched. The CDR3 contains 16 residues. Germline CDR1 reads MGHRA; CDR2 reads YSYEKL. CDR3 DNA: TGCGCCAGCAGCCAAGTAGGGGGACAGGGAAACAATGAGCAGTTCTTC. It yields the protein CASSQVGGQGNNEQFF.

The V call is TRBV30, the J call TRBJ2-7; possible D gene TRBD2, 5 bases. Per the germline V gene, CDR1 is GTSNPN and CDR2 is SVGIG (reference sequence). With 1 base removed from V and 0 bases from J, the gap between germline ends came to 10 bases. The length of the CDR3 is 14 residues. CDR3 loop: CAWSGEGNSYEQYF. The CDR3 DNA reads TGTGCCTGGAGTGGCGAGGGCAACTCCTACGAGCAGTACTTC. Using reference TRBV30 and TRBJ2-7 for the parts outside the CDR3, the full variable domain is SQTIHQWPATLVQPVGSPLSLECTVEGTSNPNLYWYRQAAGRGLQLLFYSVGIGQISSEVPQNLSASRPQDRQFILSSKKLLLSDSGFYLCAWSGEGNSYEQYFGPGTRLTVT.

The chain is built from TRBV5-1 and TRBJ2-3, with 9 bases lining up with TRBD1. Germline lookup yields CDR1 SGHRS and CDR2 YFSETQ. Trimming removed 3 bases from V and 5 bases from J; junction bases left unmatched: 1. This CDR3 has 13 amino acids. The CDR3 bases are TGCGCCAGCAGCTCGACAGGGGGAGATACGCAGTATTTT. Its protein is CASSSTGGDTQYF.

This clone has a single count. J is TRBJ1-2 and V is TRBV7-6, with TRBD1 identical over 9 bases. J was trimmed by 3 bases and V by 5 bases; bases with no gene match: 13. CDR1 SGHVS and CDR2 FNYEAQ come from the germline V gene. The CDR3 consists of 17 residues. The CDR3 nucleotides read TGTGCCAGCAGCCGACTAACAGGGGGCTATATGGACTATGGCTACACCTTC. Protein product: CASSRLTGGYMDYGYTF.

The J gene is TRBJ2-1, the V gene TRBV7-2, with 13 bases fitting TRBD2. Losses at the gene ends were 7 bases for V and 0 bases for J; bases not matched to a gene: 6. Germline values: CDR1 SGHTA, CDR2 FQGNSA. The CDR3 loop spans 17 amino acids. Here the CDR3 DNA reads TGTGCCAGCACCCTGGGACTAGCGGGGAGCTCCTACAATGAGCAGTTCTTC. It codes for CASTLGLAGSSYNEQFF.